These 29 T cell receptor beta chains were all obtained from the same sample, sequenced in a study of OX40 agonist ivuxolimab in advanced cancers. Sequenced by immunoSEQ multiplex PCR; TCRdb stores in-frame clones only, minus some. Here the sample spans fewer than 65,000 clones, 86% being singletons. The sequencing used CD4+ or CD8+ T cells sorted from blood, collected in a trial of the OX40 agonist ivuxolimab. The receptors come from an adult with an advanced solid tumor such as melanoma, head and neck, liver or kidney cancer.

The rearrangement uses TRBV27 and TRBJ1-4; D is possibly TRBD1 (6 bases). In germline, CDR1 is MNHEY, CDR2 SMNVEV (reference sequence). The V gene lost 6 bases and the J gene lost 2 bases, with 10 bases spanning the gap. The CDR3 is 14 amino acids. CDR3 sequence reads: CASRTGWTNEKLFF. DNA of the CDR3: TGTGCCAGCAGAACAGGGTGGACTAATGAAAAACTGTTTTTT.

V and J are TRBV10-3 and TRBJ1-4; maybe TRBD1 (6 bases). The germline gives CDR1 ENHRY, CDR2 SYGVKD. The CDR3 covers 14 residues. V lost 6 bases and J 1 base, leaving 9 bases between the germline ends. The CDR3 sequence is CAIRRGGTNEKLFF. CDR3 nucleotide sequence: TGTGCCATCAGAAGGGGGGGAACTAATGAAAAACTGTTTTTT.

The CDR3 region has the DNA TGTGCCAGTTCATTGTCCTCACGGGGCTACACCTTC. This translates into CASSLSSRGYTF. The genes are TRBV28 and TRBJ1-2, with D unresolved. Germline V gene lookup returns CDR1 MDHEN and CDR2 SYDVKM. The CDR3 covers 12 residues. Trimming shortened V by 9 bases and J by 8 bases, and 16 bases separated the two germline ends.

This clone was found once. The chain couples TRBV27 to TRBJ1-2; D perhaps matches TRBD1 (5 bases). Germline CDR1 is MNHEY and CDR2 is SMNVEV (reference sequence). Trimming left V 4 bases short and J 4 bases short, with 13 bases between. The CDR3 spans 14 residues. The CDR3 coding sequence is TGTGCCAGCAGTTCTGTGACTGGGGGCTATGGCTACACCTTC. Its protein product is CASSSVTGGYGYTF.

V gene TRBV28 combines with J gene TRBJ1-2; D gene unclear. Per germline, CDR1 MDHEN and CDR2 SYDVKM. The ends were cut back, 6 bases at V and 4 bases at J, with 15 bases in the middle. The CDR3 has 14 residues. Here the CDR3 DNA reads TGTGCCAGCAGCCTGGGGAACTTCATCTATGGCTACACCTTC. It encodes CASSLGNFIYGYTF.

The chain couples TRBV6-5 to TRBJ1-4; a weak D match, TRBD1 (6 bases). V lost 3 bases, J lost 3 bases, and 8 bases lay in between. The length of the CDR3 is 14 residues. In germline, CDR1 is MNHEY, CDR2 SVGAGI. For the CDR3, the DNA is TGTGCCAGCAGTTATAGGGGGGCTAATGAAAAACTGTTTTTT. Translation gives CASSYRGANEKLFF.

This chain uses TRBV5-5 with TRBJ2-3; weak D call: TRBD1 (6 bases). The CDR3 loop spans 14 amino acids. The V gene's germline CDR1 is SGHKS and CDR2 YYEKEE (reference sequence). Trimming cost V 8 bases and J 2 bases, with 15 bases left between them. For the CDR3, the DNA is TGTGCCAGTAATCGGGACACGAACACAGATACGCAGTATTTT. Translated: CASNRDTNTDTQYF.

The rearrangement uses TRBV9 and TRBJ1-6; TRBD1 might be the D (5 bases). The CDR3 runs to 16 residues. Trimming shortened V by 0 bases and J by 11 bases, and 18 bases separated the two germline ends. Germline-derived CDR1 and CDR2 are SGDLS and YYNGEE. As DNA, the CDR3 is TGTGCCAGCAGCGTAGGCGTTGGAGACAGTGGGACACCCCTCCACTTT. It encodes CASSVGVGDSGTPLHF.

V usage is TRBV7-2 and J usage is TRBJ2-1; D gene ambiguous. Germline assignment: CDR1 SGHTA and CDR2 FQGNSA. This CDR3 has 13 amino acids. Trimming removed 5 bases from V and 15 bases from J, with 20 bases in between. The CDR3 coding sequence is TGTGCCAGCAGCCCTCAGGTCGACCCAGCGCGGTTCTTC. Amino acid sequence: CASSPQVDPARFF.

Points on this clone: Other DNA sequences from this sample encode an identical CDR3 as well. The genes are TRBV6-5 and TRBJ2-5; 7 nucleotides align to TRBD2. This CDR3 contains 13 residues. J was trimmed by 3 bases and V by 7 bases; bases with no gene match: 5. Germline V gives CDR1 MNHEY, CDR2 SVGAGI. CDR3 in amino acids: CASTTGREETQYF. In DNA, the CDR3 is TGTGCCAGCACGACGGGGAGGGAAGAGACCCAGTACTTC.

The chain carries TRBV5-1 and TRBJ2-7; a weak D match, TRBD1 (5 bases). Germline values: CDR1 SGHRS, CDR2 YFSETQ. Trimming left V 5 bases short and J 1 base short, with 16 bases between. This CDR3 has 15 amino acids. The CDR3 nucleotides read TGCGCCAGCAGAATCTCCGGGCAGGGATCCTACGAGCAGTACTTC. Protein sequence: CASRISGQGSYEQYF.

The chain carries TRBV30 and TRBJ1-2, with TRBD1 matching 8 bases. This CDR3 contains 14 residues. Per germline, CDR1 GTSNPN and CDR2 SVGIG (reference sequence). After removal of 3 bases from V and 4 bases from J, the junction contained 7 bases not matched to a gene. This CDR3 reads CAWRVQGASYGYTF. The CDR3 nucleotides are TGTGCCTGGAGGGTCCAGGGGGCGAGCTATGGCTACACCTTC.

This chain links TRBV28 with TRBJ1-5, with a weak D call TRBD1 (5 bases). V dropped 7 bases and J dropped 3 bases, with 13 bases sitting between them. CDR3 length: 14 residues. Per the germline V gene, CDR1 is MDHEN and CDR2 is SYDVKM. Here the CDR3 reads CASKGGAFNQPQHF. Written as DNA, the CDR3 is TGTGCCAGCAAAGGAGGGGCTTTCAATCAGCCCCAGCATTTT.

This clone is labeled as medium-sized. CDR3 region: CASSVDRGHYGYTF. In nucleotides, the CDR3 is TGTGCCAGCAGCGTTGATAGGGGCCACTATGGCTACACCTTC. V and J are TRBV9 and TRBJ1-2, with D tentatively TRBD1 (5 bases). This CDR3 has 14 residues. V lost 2 bases and J lost 3, with 11 bases in between. Per germline, CDR1 SGDLS and CDR2 YYNGEE.

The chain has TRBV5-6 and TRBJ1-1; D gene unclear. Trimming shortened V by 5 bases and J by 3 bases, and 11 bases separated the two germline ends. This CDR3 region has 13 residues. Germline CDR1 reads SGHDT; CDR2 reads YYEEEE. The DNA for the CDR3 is TGTGCCAGCAGATATGACCGGGACACTGAAGCTTTCTTT. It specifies CASRYDRDTEAFF.

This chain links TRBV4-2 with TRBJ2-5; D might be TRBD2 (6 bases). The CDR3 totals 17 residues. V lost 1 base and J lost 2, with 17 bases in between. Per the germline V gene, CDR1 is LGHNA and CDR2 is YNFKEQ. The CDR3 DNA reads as TGTGCCAGCAGCCAAGCCCCTGGAGGGAGCGGACAAGAGACCCAGTACTTC. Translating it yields CASSQAPGGSGQETQYF.

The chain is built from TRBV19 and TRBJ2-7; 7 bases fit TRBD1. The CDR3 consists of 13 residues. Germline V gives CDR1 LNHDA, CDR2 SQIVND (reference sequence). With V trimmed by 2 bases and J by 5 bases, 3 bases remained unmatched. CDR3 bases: TGTGCCAGTAGTATAAGGGGGCGCGACGAGCAGTACTTC. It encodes CASSIRGRDEQYF.

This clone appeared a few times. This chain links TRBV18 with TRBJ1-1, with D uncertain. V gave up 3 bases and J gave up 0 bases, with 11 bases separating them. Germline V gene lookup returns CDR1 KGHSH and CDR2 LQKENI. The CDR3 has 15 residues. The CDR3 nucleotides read TGTGCCAGCTCACCGGGTCTGGGATTGAACACTGAAGCTTTCTTT. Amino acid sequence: CASSPGLGLNTEAFF.

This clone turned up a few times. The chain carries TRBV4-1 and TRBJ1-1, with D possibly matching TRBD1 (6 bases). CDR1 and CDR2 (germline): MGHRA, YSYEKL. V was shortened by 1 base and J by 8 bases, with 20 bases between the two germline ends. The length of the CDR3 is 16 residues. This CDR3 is CASSQAEGGALKEAFF. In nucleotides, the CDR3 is TGCGCCAGCAGCCAAGCCGAGGGGGGGGCGCTTAAGGAAGCTTTCTTT.

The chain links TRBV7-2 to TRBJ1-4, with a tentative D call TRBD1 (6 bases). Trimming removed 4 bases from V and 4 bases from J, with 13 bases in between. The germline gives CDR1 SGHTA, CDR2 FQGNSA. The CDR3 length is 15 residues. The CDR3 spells CASSSQRGDNEKLFF. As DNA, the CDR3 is TGTGCCAGCAGCTCCCAAAGGGGGGATAATGAAAAACTGTTTTTT.

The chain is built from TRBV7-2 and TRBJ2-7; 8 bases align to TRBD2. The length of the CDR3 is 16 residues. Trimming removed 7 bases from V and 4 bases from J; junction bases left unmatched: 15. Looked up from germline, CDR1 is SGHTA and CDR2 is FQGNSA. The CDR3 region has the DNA TGTGCCAGCACCATCGGGGGGGGGAGTCCCCCTTACGAGCAGTACTTC. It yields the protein CASTIGGGSPPYEQYF.

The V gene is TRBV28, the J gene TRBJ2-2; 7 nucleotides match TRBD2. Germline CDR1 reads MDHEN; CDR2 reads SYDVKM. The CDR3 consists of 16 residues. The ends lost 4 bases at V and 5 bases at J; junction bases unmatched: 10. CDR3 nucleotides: TGTGCCAGCAGTTCAGGCGGGAGCCGAGTAACCGGGGAGCTGTTTTTT. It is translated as CASSSGGSRVTGELFF. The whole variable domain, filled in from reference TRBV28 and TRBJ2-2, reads DVKVTQSSRYLVKRTGEKVFLECVQDMDHENMFWYRQDPGLGLRLIYFSYDVKMKEKGDIPEGYSVSREKKERFSLILESASTNQTSMYLCASSSGGSRVTGELFFGEGSRLTVL.

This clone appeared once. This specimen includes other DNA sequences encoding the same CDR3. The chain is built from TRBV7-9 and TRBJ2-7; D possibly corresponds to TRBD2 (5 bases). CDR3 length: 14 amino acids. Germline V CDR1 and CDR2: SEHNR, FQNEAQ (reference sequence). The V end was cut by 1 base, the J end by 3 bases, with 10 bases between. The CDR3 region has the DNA TGTGCCAGCAGCTTAGGAGGGAGCGGCTACGAGCAGTACTTC. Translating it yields CASSLGGSGYEQYF.

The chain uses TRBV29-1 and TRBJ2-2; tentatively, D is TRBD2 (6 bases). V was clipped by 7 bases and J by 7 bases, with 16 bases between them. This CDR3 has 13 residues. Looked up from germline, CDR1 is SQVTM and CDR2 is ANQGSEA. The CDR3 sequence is CSGHGGSGGELFF. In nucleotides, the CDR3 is TGCAGCGGCCACGGGGGTTCCGGCGGGGAGCTGTTTTTT.

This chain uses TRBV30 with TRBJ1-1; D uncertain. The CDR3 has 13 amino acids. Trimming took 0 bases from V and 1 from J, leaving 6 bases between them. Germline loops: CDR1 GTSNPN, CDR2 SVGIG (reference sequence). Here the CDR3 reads CAWSVWTNTEAFF. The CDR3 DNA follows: TGTGCCTGGAGTGTTTGGACGAACACTGAAGCTTTCTTT.

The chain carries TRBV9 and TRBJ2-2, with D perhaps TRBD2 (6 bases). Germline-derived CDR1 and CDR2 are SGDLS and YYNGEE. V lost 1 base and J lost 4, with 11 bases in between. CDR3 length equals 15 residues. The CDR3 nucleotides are TGTGCCAGCAGCGTAACCGGGACTGCCACCGGGGAGCTGTTTTTT. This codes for CASSVTGTATGELFF.

CDR3 protein: CASSLSSRAFYEQYF. The CDR3 DNA follows: TGTGCCAGCAGTCTCTCTTCTAGGGCCTTCTACGAGCAGTACTTC. The chain recombines TRBV27 with TRBJ2-7; D unresolved. The ends were cut back, 5 bases at V and 3 bases at J, with 17 bases in the middle. The germline V gene encodes CDR1 MNHEY and CDR2 SMNVEV (reference sequence). This CDR3 is built from 15 residues.

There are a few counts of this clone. This CDR3 is CASSPDVSYNEQFF. CDR3 in DNA: TGCGCCAGCAGCCCCGACGTCTCCTACAATGAGCAGTTCTTC. This chain joins TRBV5-1 and TRBJ2-1; D unclear. The germline gives CDR1 SGHRS, CDR2 YFSETQ. Between the trimmed V and J ends, which lost 4 bases and 0 bases, there was a span of 8 bases. The length of the CDR3 is 14 residues.

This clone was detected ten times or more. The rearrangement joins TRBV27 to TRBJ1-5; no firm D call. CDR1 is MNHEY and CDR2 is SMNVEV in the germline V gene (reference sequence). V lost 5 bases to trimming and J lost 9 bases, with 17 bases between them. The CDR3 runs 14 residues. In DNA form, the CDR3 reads TGTGCCAGCAGTCCGACGGTAGCATGGAGGCCCCAGCATTTT. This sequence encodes CASSPTVAWRPQHF.